This T cell receptor beta chain was sequenced during a study of cytomegalovirus exposure and HLA in healthy donors. Study findings and constraints: Rare TCR sequences predominated, though certain public TCRs were found in many donors. Based on reports, TCR beta sequences accurately predicted HLA-A and HLA-B alleles for most subjects. Data from an earlier analysis indicated that most TCR beta V segments were productive either about 87% or about 30% of the time. It was in a later analysis that TCR association rates were seen to vary by HLA locus, highest for DRB1 and lowest for HLA-C.

PCR was performed using 60 Vbeta and 13 Jbeta primers. Libraries were prepared by immunoSEQ multiplex PCR; TCRdb keeps only in-frame clonotypes and omits some of them. The sample gives about 130,000 clones, 8.5% to 10% of which show up once; 1.5% to 2% is in the top ten. Germline CDR1 reads MGHRA; CDR2 reads YSYEKL. V lost 1 base, J lost 7 bases, and 22 bases lay in between. CDR3 length equals 17 residues. A note on this clone: Its antigen is undetermined.

The source of this sequence is a man aged 50 to 59 in good health and CMV-seronegative. The specimen sequenced was PBMCs. The V gene is TRBV4-1, the J gene TRBJ1-2; a possible D gene is TRBD1 (5 bases). CDR3 sequence: CASSQGGTDNSWGGYTF. CDR3 nucleotides: TGCGCCAGCAGCCAAGGGGGAACGGACAACAGTTGGGGTGGCTACACCTTC.